This TCR beta chain was recorded in a study of graft-versus-host responses after intestinal transplantation. This clone showed up just a few times. Antigen: not known. Sequenced by immunoSEQ multiplex PCR; TCRdb stores in-frame clones only, minus some. The sample records about 61,000 clones, about 94% being singletons. Germline CDR1 LGHNT, CDR2 FRNRAP. J lost 5 bases, V lost 6 bases, and 4 bases had no gene match. The CDR3 is 14 residues long. Findings of the study overall: GvH clones occurred in recipient marrow; some first appeared in ileum or blood.

The TCR originated in a human donor who was the organ donor for an intestinal transplant. This chain connects TRBV12-5 to TRBJ2-2; the match to TRBD2 covers 9 bases. Sequencing used unstimulated CD4+ T cells sorted from spleen or lymph node cells, obtained before transplant. The DNA for the CDR3 is TGTGCTAGTGGGATAGCGGGGGTTACCGGGGAGCTGTTTTTT. Translated: CASGIAGVTGELFF.